This paragraph reports one T cell receptor beta chain. Trimming cost V 6 bases and J 6 bases; bases outside gene matches: 6. This CDR3 contains 14 residues. Germline CDR1 is SQVTM and CDR2 is ANQGSEA. This sample was included in a study of shared clonotypes between healthy human individuals. CD45RO-negative, CCR7-positively selected cells formed the naive CD8 fraction, excluding terminally differentiated effector memory CD45RA+ cells. Sequencing used immunoSEQ multiplex PCR; TCRdb keeps in-frame clones, though not all of them. The sample carries around 2,000,000 clones, roughly 95% recorded once. The sample consisted of naive CD8+ T cells sorted from blood. The TCR sequence derives from a man aged 18 to 30 in good health. This sequence joins TRBV29-1 and TRBJ1-4, with TRBD1 identical over 11 bases. The CDR3 DNA reads TGCAGCGTGGGACAGGGGGAGTTACATGAAAAACTGTTTTTT. Protein product: CSVGQGELHEKLFF.